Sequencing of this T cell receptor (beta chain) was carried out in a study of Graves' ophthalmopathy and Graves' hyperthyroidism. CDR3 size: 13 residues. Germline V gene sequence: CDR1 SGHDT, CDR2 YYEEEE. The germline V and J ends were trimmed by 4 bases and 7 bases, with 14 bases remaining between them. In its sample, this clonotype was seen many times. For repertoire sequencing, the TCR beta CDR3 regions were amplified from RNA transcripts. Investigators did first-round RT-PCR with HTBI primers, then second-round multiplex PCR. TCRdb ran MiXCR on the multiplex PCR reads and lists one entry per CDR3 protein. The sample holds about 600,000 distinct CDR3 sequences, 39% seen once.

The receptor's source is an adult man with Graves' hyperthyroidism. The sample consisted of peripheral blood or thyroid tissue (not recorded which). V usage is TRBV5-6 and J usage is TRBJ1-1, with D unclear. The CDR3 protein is CASSPGPESEAFF. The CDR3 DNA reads TGTGCCAGCAGCCCCGGTCCAGAGAGTGAAGCTTTCTTT.